These 30 T cell receptor beta chains share one sample of origin, sequenced in a study of blood T cells in healthy people across ages. The second PCR ran roughly 6 to 11 cycles with a sample-barcoded 5' primer and J-beta primers. MiXCR was run by TCRdb on the 5' RACE reads, yielding one entry per CDR3 protein. Seen here are approximately 790,000 distinct CDR3 sequences, under 80% observed once, and the top ten hold roughly a quarter. Material: blood. These receptors were taken from a man aged 30 to 45 in good health.

In its sample, this clonotype was seen a few times. V gene TRBV4-3 combines with J gene TRBJ1-2, with unresolved D. This CDR3 comprises 14 residues. With 0 bases removed from V and 4 bases from J, the gap between germline ends came to 9 bases. Germline V gene sequence: CDR1 LGHNA, CDR2 YSLEER. CDR3 amino acids: CASSQDQNSYGYTF. CDR3 in DNA: TGCGCCAGCAGCCAAGATCAGAACTCCTATGGCTACACCTTC.

V usage is TRBV24-1 and J usage is TRBJ2-3; 10 bases fit TRBD2. The germline gives CDR1 KGHDR, CDR2 SFDVKD. V lost 4 bases, J lost 6 bases, and 21 bases stayed unmatched. The CDR3 is made up of 20 amino acids. The CDR3 DNA follows: TGTGCCACCAGTGACCCGGTTCGCCCGGGGGAGCGGGGGGGTTCGGATACGCAGTATTTT. As protein: CATSDPVRPGERGGSDTQYF.

The chain employs TRBV7-3 and TRBJ2-6; 10 nucleotides align to TRBD1. CDR1 and CDR2 from the germline V gene are SGHTA and FQGTGA. V dropped 2 bases and J dropped 1; count of bases not matched to a gene: 8. This CDR3 is built from 19 residues. The CDR3 sequence is CASSLYGQGGRSGANVLTF. The CDR3 DNA sequence: TGTGCCAGCAGCTTATACGGACAGGGGGGAAGGTCTGGGGCCAACGTCCTGACTTTC.

This chain joins TRBV6-1 and TRBJ2-5; no firm D call. V lost 4 bases to trimming and J lost 2 bases, with 11 bases between them. The CDR3 loop spans 14 amino acids. CDR1 MNHNS and CDR2 SASEGT come from the germline V gene. The CDR3, as DNA: TGTGCCAGCAGTGTGAGCGCAACTCAAGAGACCCAGTACTTC. It specifies CASSVSATQETQYF.

This clonotype appeared once. The rearrangement uses TRBV13 and TRBJ1-6; D gene ambiguous. The V end lost 5 bases, the J end lost 14 bases, and 19 bases lay between the germline ends. CDR3 size: 14 residues. Germline assignment: CDR1 PRHDT and CDR2 FYEKMQ (reference sequence). Written as DNA, the CDR3 is TGTGCCAGCAGCGTTTCGATGGAGGTCGAGTCCCTCCACTTT. It specifies CASSVSMEVESLHF.

This chain joins TRBV7-3 and TRBJ2-3; the match to TRBD2 covers 15 bases. With 5 bases clipped from V and 3 bases from J, the junction kept 12 bases outside the gene matches. CDR1 SGHTA and CDR2 FQGTGA come from the germline V gene. This CDR3 is built from 19 residues. The DNA of the CDR3 is TGTGCCAGCAGCCGACGAACAGGACTAGCGGGGGGGCCAACAGATACGCAGTATTTT. As protein: CASSRRTGLAGGPTDTQYF. Full variable domain (outside the CDR3, taken from reference TRBV7-3 and TRBJ2-3): GAGVSQTPSNKVTEKGKYVELRCDPISGHTALYWYRQSLGQGPEFLIYFQGTGAADDSGLPNDRFFAVRPEGSVSTLKIQRTERGDSAVYLCASSRRTGLAGGPTDTQYFGPGTRLTVL.

This sequence joins TRBV20-1 and TRBJ2-5, with a possible D match to TRBD2 (6 bases). Trimming pared 5 bases from V and 4 bases from J, leaving 11 bases between. The CDR3 sequence is 12 residues long. Germline V gene data show CDR1 as DFQATT and CDR2 as SNEGSKA (reference sequence). The DNA for the CDR3 is TGCAGTGCTCTGACTAGTTCAGAGACCCAGTACTTC. It translates to CSALTSSETQYF.

The V and J genes are TRBV7-9 and TRBJ1-1; D gene ambiguous. The CDR3 runs 12 residues. CDR1 and CDR2 from the germline V gene are SEHNR and FQNEAQ (reference sequence). Trimming took off 4 bases at V and 5 bases at J, with 8 bases between the two ends. The CDR3 loop is CASSSHGTEAFF. CDR3 nucleotides: TGTGCCAGCAGCTCACACGGAACTGAAGCTTTCTTT.

About this clonotype: Germline is not matched at one junction end, which may reflect a read error. The chain couples TRBV14 to TRBJ2-6, with a possible D match to TRBD1 (5 bases). The CDR3 runs 16 residues. The germline V gene encodes CDR1 SGHDN and CDR2 FVKESK. As DNA, the CDR3 is TGTGCCAGCAACCAAGGGGTACACCCTGGGGCCAACGTCCTGACTTTC. Encoded protein: CASNQGVHPGANVLTF.

The rearrangement links TRBV10-3 to TRBJ1-5, with no clear D. The V and J ends lost 3 bases and 1 base respectively, with 7 bases between them. Germline V gives CDR1 ENHRY, CDR2 SYGVKD. CDR3 size: 14 residues. The CDR3 region has the DNA TGTGCCATCAGTGAAAAAGGGAGCAATCAGCCCCAGCATTTT. It yields the protein CAISEKGSNQPQHF.

The J gene is TRBJ2-3, the V gene TRBV6-2 or TRBV6-3, with D maybe TRBD1 (6 bases). Trimming shortened V by 4 bases and J by 7 bases, and 9 bases separated the two germline ends. Germline loops: CDR1 MNHEY, CDR2 SVGEGT. This CDR3 has 12 amino acids. The CDR3 DNA reads as TGTGCCAGCAGTTCCGGACAGCATACGCAGTATTTT. Translating it yields CASSSGQHTQYF.

This clonotype occurred many times. The V gene is TRBV12-3 or TRBV12-4, the J gene TRBJ2-4, with TRBD1 matching over 8 bases. V gave up 3 bases and J gave up 3 bases; unmatched junction bases: 4. The CDR3 is made up of 15 amino acids. This chain's CDR3 is CASSFTGGDKNIQYF. The CDR3 nucleotides are TGTGCCAGCAGTTTTACAGGGGGAGACAAAAACATTCAGTACTTC.

The chain is built from TRBV20-1 and TRBJ2-5; tentative D call: TRBD2 (5 bases). The DNA end lines up better with TRBJ2-7; the J call may be wrong. This CDR3 has 13 residues. Germline V gene data show CDR1 as DFQATT and CDR2 as SNEGSKA (reference sequence). The CDR3 reads CSATLGVGYEQYF. The CDR3 coding sequence is TGCAGTGCCACCCTGGGAGTCGGGTACGAGCAGTACTTC.

This chain joins TRBV27 and TRBJ2-3, with D possibly TRBD1 on 6 matching bases. Germline CDR1 and CDR2: MNHEY and SMNVEV (reference sequence). The germline V and J ends were trimmed by 7 bases and 4 bases, with 15 bases remaining between them. The CDR3 totals 14 residues. The CDR3 bases are TGTGCCAGCATGCTCCACAGGGCGGCAGATACGCAGTATTTT. This translates into CASMLHRAADTQYF.

The CDR3 reads CASSNLRSYGQYF. The DNA for the CDR3 is TGTGCCAGCAGCAATCTGAGATCCTACGGGCAGTACTTC. The chain joins TRBV21-1 to TRBJ2-7. TRBV21-1 is shown as a pseudogene. The CDR3 contains 13 residues.

This clonotype came up a few times. This chain joins TRBV11-1 and TRBJ2-1, with D uncertain. Germline assignment: CDR1 SGHAT and CDR2 FQDESV (reference sequence). Trimming shortened V by 5 bases and J by 10 bases, and 9 bases separated the two germline ends. The length of the CDR3 is 11 residues. CDR3 in amino acids: CASSRLAEQFF. CDR3 DNA sequence: TGTGCCAGCAGCCGCCTGGCAGAGCAGTTCTTC.

V gene TRBV20-1 combines with J gene TRBJ2-4; TRBD2 is a possible D gene (7 bases). The end of the DNA is better explained by TRBJ2-7, so the J call may be wrong. The CDR3 sequence is 13 residues long. Germline values: CDR1 DFQATT, CDR2 SNEGSKA (reference sequence). The CDR3 sequence: CSASSRGLYEQYF. CDR3 nucleotides: TGCAGTGCTAGCTCGCGGGGGCTTTACGAGCAGTACTTC.

This clonotype was observed a few times. The J gene is TRBJ2-4, the V gene TRBV20-1; D ambiguous. Near its end, the DNA agrees better with TRBJ2-7, so the J call may be wrong. CDR1 is DFQATT, CDR2 SNEGSKA, per germline (reference sequence). This CDR3 is built from 17 residues. CDR3 residues: CSARAALGVSYSYEQYF. The CDR3 nucleotides read TGCAGTGCTAGAGCCGCTCTAGGAGTTTCCTACTCCTACGAGCAGTACTTC.

In this sample, this clonotype turned up a few times. The chain employs TRBV4-3 and TRBJ2-5; D tentatively reads TRBD1 or TRBD2 (5 bases each). The CDR3 loop spans 12 amino acids. In germline, CDR1 is LGHNA, CDR2 YSLEER. The germline V and J ends were trimmed by 0 bases and 11 bases, with 10 bases remaining between them. This CDR3 is CASSQDREKQYF. The CDR3 DNA sequence: TGCGCCAGCAGCCAAGACAGGGAGAAGCAGTACTTC.

The chain carries TRBV6-2 or TRBV6-3 and TRBJ2-1; 12 bases agree with TRBD2. With V trimmed by 11 bases and J by 4 bases, 9 bases remained unmatched. Per germline, CDR1 MNHEY and CDR2 SVGEGT. This CDR3 region has 15 residues. CDR3 region: CAGNRTSGTYNEQFF. The CDR3, as DNA: TGTGCCGGAAACCGGACTAGCGGGACATACAATGAGCAGTTCTTC.

The chain combines TRBV5-6 with TRBJ2-4, with 10 bases fitting TRBD1. The J call is in doubt because the DNA end fits TRBJ2-7 better. The CDR3 sequence is 15 residues long. Germline V gene lookup returns CDR1 SGHDT and CDR2 YYEEEE. For the CDR3, the DNA is TGTGCCAGCAGCTCCGCGGGGACAGGGGTGAGCGAGCAGTACTTC. As protein: CASSSAGTGVSEQYF.

CDR3 residues: CSVLAGVAFF. The CDR3 DNA sequence: TGCAGCGTGCTTGCCGGGGTCGCTTTCTTT. The chain is built from TRBV29-1 and TRBJ1-1; D remains unclear. Trimming removed 6 bases at V and 11 bases at J, with 13 bases between. CDR1 is SQVTM and CDR2 is ANQGSEA in the germline V gene. The CDR3 has 10 amino acids.

J is TRBJ2-7 and V is TRBV6-2 or TRBV6-3; no reliable D call. CDR3 size: 11 residues. Trimming stripped 9 bases from V and 0 bases from J, with 6 bases between. The germline V gene encodes CDR1 MNHEY and CDR2 SVGEGT. The CDR3 DNA is TGTGCCAGTCAGATCTCCTACGAGCAGTACTTC. Translation: CASQISYEQYF.

The chain uses TRBV29-1 and TRBJ2-3; 9 bases line up with TRBD1. Per the germline V gene, CDR1 is SQVTM and CDR2 is ANQGSEA. V lost 5 bases, J lost 3 bases, and 9 bases stayed unmatched. CDR3 length equals 15 residues. The CDR3 DNA reads TGCAGCGTTTCTCCCGGGACAGGGTTGACAGATACGCAGTATTTT. Its translation is CSVSPGTGLTDTQYF.

The rearrangement uses TRBV30 and TRBJ1-1; D gene ambiguous. Germline assignment: CDR1 GTSNPN and CDR2 SVGIG (reference sequence). V was cut by 3 bases and J by 3 bases, with 11 bases left in between. CDR3 length: 13 residues. The CDR3: CAWSAPGYTEAFF. Written as DNA, the CDR3 is TGTGCCTGGAGCGCCCCTGGTTACACTGAAGCTTTCTTT.

The V call is TRBV6-7, the J call TRBJ2-3; D perhaps matches TRBD2 (5 bases). TRBV6-7 is an ORF for which the function is uncertain. Trimming removed 6 bases at V and 1 base at J, with 17 bases between. The CDR3 has 16 residues. CDR3 in amino acids: CASRIGRDRGTDTQYF. The CDR3 DNA reads as TGTGCCAGCAGGATTGGCCGGGATAGGGGCACAGATACGCAGTATTTT.

This clonotype was seen only once. The chain is built from TRBV28 and TRBJ2-5; the D gene is possibly TRBD1 (5 bases). The V gene's germline CDR1 is MDHEN and CDR2 SYDVKM. V gave up 3 bases and J gave up 5 bases, with 13 bases separating them. This CDR3 has 14 amino acids. The CDR3 DNA sequence: TGTGCCAGCAGTTTCACCCAGGGTGGGGAGACCCAGTACTTC. Its translation: CASSFTQGGETQYF. Drawing the rest from reference TRBV28 and TRBJ2-5, the complete variable domain is DVKVTQSSRYLVKRTGEKVFLECVQDMDHENMFWYRQDPGLGLRLIYFSYDVKMKEKGDIPEGYSVSREKKERFSLILESASTNQTSMYLCASSFTQGGETQYFGPGTRLLVL.

This clonotype was recorded a few times. The chain is built from TRBV20-1 and TRBJ2-1; a weak D match, TRBD2 (5 bases). CDR3 size: 13 residues. With 4 bases removed from V and 7 bases from J, the gap between germline ends came to 14 bases. Germline values: CDR1 DFQATT, CDR2 SNEGSKA (reference sequence). The CDR3 nucleotides are TGCAGTGCTATAACGAGCGGAGATAATGAGCAGTTCTTC. It yields the protein CSAITSGDNEQFF.

The gene calls are TRBV6-6 and TRBJ1-2; 8 nucleotides line up with TRBD1. CDR1 and CDR2 from the germline V gene are MNHNY and SVGAGI (reference sequence). The CDR3 consists of 15 residues. The V segment lost 4 bases and the J segment 7 bases; nucleotides outside the gene matches: 11. CDR3 sequence reads: CASSSPVDRGGGYTF. The CDR3 DNA is TGTGCCAGCAGTTCCCCTGTCGACAGGGGTGGTGGCTACACCTTC.

This clonotype was seen only once. The genes are TRBV20-1 and TRBJ2-1, with D unresolved. The CDR3 has 14 amino acids. The V gene's germline CDR1 is DFQATT and CDR2 SNEGSKA (reference sequence). V was cut by 5 bases and J by 6 bases, with 17 bases left in between. The CDR3 DNA sequence: TGCAGTGCTCCGCGACGACCCTTAGGCAATGAGCAGTTCTTC. Amino acid sequence: CSAPRRPLGNEQFF.